One and the same sample provided the 30 T cell receptor beta chains below, sequenced in a study of blood T cell repertoires in COVID-19. The method was immunoSEQ multiplex PCR; TCRdb's version includes in-frame clones alone and lacks a portion of them. The table records under 200,000 clones, 84% of them present only once. The sequenced sample consisted of peripheral blood. The receptors here all came from a man between 18 and 35 years old with active or convalescent COVID-19.

The chain links TRBV6-2 or TRBV6-3 to TRBJ2-5; TRBD2 matches 13 bases. Germline-derived CDR1 and CDR2 are MNHEY and SVGEGT. This CDR3 contains 15 residues. Trimming at V came to 4 bases and at J to 5 bases, leaving 4 bases not matched to a gene. The CDR3: CASSFGLAGAETQYF. DNA for the CDR3: TGTGCCAGCAGTTTCGGACTAGCGGGGGCGGAGACCCAGTACTTC.

The rearrangement links TRBV15 to TRBJ1-1; 7 nucleotides agree with TRBD1. The CDR3 runs 15 residues. Germline V gives CDR1 LNHNV, CDR2 YYDKDF (reference sequence). V lost 0 bases to trimming and J lost 5 bases; unmatched junction nucleotides: 6. CDR3 loop: CATSRDAGTATEAFF. Here the CDR3 DNA reads TGTGCCACCAGCAGAGATGCCGGGACAGCTACTGAAGCTTTCTTT. The full variable domain, completed using reference TRBV15 and TRBJ1-1, is DAMVIQNPRYQVTQFGKPVTLSCSQTLNHNVMYWYQQKSSQAPKLLFHYYDKDFNNEADTPDNFQSRRPNTSFCFLDIRSPGLGDTAMYLCATSRDAGTATEAFFGQGTRLTVV.

This sequence joins TRBV3-1 (or the pseudogene TRBV3-2) and TRBJ1-2; possible D gene TRBD1, 6 bases. With 2 bases removed from V and 7 bases from J, the gap between germline ends came to 14 bases. The CDR3 length is 14 residues. Germline values: CDR1 LGHDT, CDR2 YNNKEL (reference sequence). The CDR3 DNA follows: TGTGCCAGCAGCCAAAATAACAGGGTTTCTGGCTACACCTTC. The encoded protein is CASSQNNRVSGYTF.

V gene TRBV7-9 combines with J gene TRBJ2-5, with TRBD1 identical over 7 bases. Germline V lookup: CDR1 SEHNR, CDR2 FQNEAQ (reference sequence). J was trimmed by 4 bases and V by 2 bases; bases with no gene match: 10. The CDR3 runs 16 residues. The CDR3 region is CASSLNLRGQRETQYF. The CDR3 DNA follows: TGTGCCAGCAGCTTAAACTTGAGGGGGCAGCGAGAGACCCAGTACTTC. Combining the CDR3 with reference TRBV7-9 and TRBJ2-5 gives the whole variable domain DTGVSQNPRHKITKRGQNVTFRCDPISEHNRLYWYRQTLGQGPEFLTYFQNEAQLEKSRLLSDRFSAERPKGSFSTLEIQRTEQGDSAMYLCASSLNLRGQRETQYFGPGTRLLVL.

This clone was detected once. The chain is built from TRBV2 and TRBJ2-4; 9 bases align to TRBD1. The CDR3 has 16 residues. Germline-derived CDR1 and CDR2 are SNHLY and FYNNEI. Losses at the gene ends were 4 bases for V and 3 bases for J; bases not matched to a gene: 7. The CDR3 protein is CASSGDRGSGKNIQYF. In DNA, the CDR3 is TGTGCCAGCAGTGGCGACAGGGGGTCTGGCAAAAACATTCAGTACTTC.

This sequence joins TRBV5-1 and TRBJ1-2; TRBD1 matches 10 bases. V lost 0 bases, J lost 8 bases, and 7 bases stayed unmatched. The CDR3 consists of 15 residues. Germline V gene data show CDR1 as SGHRS and CDR2 as YFSETQ. CDR3 in amino acids: CASSLAVGTGEGYTF. The CDR3 DNA follows: TGCGCCAGCAGCTTGGCCGTTGGGACAGGGGAAGGCTACACCTTC.

This clone was observed a handful of times. The rearrangement uses TRBV11-2 and TRBJ2-3, with D maybe TRBD2 (6 bases). Germline V gene sequence: CDR1 SGHAT, CDR2 FQNNGV. Trimming took off 5 bases at V and 9 bases at J, with 18 bases between the two ends. This CDR3 region has 14 residues. In DNA form, the CDR3 reads TGTGCCAGCAGCCCCTCGTCGGGACTCCTAACGCAGTATTTT. Translation gives CASSPSSGLLTQYF.

The chain employs TRBV7-2 and TRBJ1-5; 7 nucleotides agree with TRBD1. Germline loops: CDR1 SGHTA, CDR2 FQGNSA. J gave up 1 base and V 1 base, and 4 bases lay outside the gene matches. The CDR3 has 16 amino acids. The CDR3 nucleotides are TGTGCCAGCAGCTTAGTAGGGGGCCTGAGCAATCAGCCCCAGCATTTT. Its protein product is CASSLVGGLSNQPQHF.

The chain uses TRBV6-1 and TRBJ2-7, with 11 nucleotides matching TRBD2. Germline V gene sequence: CDR1 MNHNS, CDR2 SASEGT. The CDR3 loop spans 15 amino acids. Losses at the gene ends were 3 bases for V and 4 bases for J; bases not matched to a gene: 5. The CDR3 nucleotides are TGTGCCAGCAGTGAGTTAGCGGGGGGGCCTTACGAGCAGTACTTC. This translates into CASSELAGGPYEQYF.

This clone appeared a few times. This chain uses TRBV29-1 with TRBJ1-1, with D maybe TRBD1 (5 bases). V was trimmed by 2 bases and J by 4 bases, leaving 11 bases between them. CDR3 size: 13 residues. Germline-derived CDR1 and CDR2 are SQVTM and ANQGSEA. For the CDR3, the DNA is TGCAGCGTTGAAAGCAGCGGGGGCACTGAAGCTTTCTTT. Translation gives CSVESSGGTEAFF. Full variable domain (remainder filled in from reference TRBV29-1 and TRBJ1-1): SAVISQKPSRDICQRGTSLTIQCQVDSQVTMMFWYRQQPGQSLTLIATANQGSEATYESGFVIDKFPISRPNLTFSTLTVSNMSPEDSSIYLCSVESSGGTEAFFGQGTRLTVV.

The chain has TRBV7-9 and TRBJ1-5; the match to TRBD1 covers 9 bases. V shed 4 bases, J shed 4 bases, and the junction held 2 bases outside the gene matches. Per germline, CDR1 SEHNR and CDR2 FQNEAQ (reference sequence). The CDR3 contains 14 residues. The CDR3 spells CASSYGTGNQPQHF. The CDR3 region has the DNA TGTGCCAGCAGCTACGGGACAGGGAATCAGCCCCAGCATTTT.

The chain couples TRBV5-1 to TRBJ1-2; D perhaps matches TRBD1 (6 bases). This CDR3 is 14 amino acids long. With 0 bases removed from V and 3 bases from J, the gap between germline ends came to 9 bases. Germline CDR1 and CDR2: SGHRS and YFSETQ. The CDR3 is CASSLAGQYYGYTF. CDR3 nucleotides: TGCGCCAGCAGCTTGGCTGGACAGTACTATGGCTACACCTTC.

The chain couples TRBV5-3 to TRBJ2-7, with a possible D match to TRBD2 (5 bases). TRBV5-3 has ORF status, its function being uncertain. The V gene lost 3 bases and the J gene lost 7 bases, with 20 bases spanning the gap. The CDR3 length is 15 residues. CDR3 sequence (DNA): TGTGCCAGAAGCTCTGGACTGACGGCGTCTCAGGAGCAGTACTTC. Encoded protein: CARSSGLTASQEQYF.

CDR3 bases: TGTGCCAGCAGCTTAGGGGAGGTTAGCAATCAGCCCCAGCATTTT. This codes for CASSLGEVSNQPQHF. V usage is TRBV7-8 and J usage is TRBJ1-5; D remains ambiguous. This CDR3 spans 15 amino acids. CDR1 and CDR2 from the germline V gene are SGHVS and FQNEAQ. V lost 1 base, J lost 0 bases, and 7 bases lay in between. Variable domain in full (rest from reference TRBV7-8 and TRBJ1-5): GAGVSQSPRYKVAKRGQDVALRCDPISGHVSLFWYQQALGQGPEFLTYFQNEAQLDKSGLPSDRFFAERPEGSVSTLKIQRTQQEDSAVYLCASSLGEVSNQPQHFGDGTRLSIL.

In its sample, this clone was seen many times. The rearrangement links TRBV7-8 to TRBJ2-3; 11 bases line up with TRBD2. The CDR3 contains 17 residues. Germline V gives CDR1 SGHVS, CDR2 FQNEAQ. V lost 4 bases and J lost 0; bases outside the gene matches: 6. As DNA, the CDR3 is TGTGCCAGCAGCTCCGGGACTAGCGGATCTAGCACAGATACGCAGTATTTT. This encodes CASSSGTSGSSTDTQYF.

This CDR3 reads CASSVEGGSQPQHF. CDR3 sequence (DNA): TGTGCCAGCAGCGTAGAGGGAGGCAGTCAGCCCCAGCATTTT. The V gene is TRBV9, the J gene TRBJ1-5; no definite D call. Germline CDR1 is SGDLS and CDR2 is YYNGEE. The CDR3 covers 14 residues. Trimming shortened V by 0 bases and J by 6 bases, and 10 bases separated the two germline ends.

The rearrangement joins TRBV3-1 (or the pseudogene TRBV3-2) to TRBJ2-3, with 9 bases aligning to TRBD1. CDR3 length: 16 residues. Germline V lookup: CDR1 LGHDT, CDR2 YNNKEL (reference sequence). The J segment lost 0 bases and the V segment lost 5 bases, leaving 6 bases of the junction unmatched. In DNA, the CDR3 is TGTGCCAGCAGCTCACAGGGGGCGGCTAGCACAGATACGCAGTATTTT. Translation gives CASSSQGAASTDTQYF.

V gene TRBV29-1 combines with J gene TRBJ2-2; TRBD1 agrees at 9 bases. The V gene end was trimmed by 4 bases and the J gene end by 6 bases; junction bases not matched to a gene: 0. This CDR3 is 12 amino acids long. Germline V CDR1 and CDR2: SQVTM, ANQGSEA. The CDR3 nucleotides read TGCAGCGTTGGACAGGGGGCCGGGGAGCTGTTTTTT. Encoded protein: CSVGQGAGELFF.

This chain connects TRBV7-2 to TRBJ1-5; no firm D call. V shed 1 base and J shed 0 bases, with 13 bases lying between them. This CDR3 comprises 17 residues. CDR1 and CDR2 (germline): SGHTA, FQGNSA. In DNA form, the CDR3 reads TGTGCCAGCAGCTTAGTTGGAAGCGCCTATAGCAATCAGCCCCAGCATTTT. Translation gives CASSLVGSAYSNQPQHF.

V gene TRBV12-3 or TRBV12-4 combines with J gene TRBJ1-2; D ambiguous. This CDR3 comprises 13 residues. With 5 bases removed from V and 6 bases from J, the gap between germline ends came to 13 bases. The chain's CDR3 is CASSSRVKNGYTF. CDR3 nucleotide sequence: TGTGCCAGCAGTAGTAGAGTTAAGAATGGCTACACCTTC.

This clone was counted between two and nine times. This chain uses TRBV24-1 with TRBJ1-2, with D tentatively TRBD1 (6 bases). The CDR3 runs to 15 residues. Germline lookup yields CDR1 KGHDR and CDR2 SFDVKD. The V and J ends lost 2 bases and 7 bases respectively, with 16 bases between them. CDR3 residues: CATSDYREGPGGYTF. The CDR3, as DNA: TGTGCCACCAGTGATTACAGGGAAGGCCCCGGTGGCTACACCTTC.

The rearrangement joins TRBV9 to TRBJ2-7, with D perhaps TRBD2 (6 bases). The germline gives CDR1 SGDLS, CDR2 YYNGEE. The V end lost 0 bases, the J end lost 2 bases, and 21 bases lay between the germline ends. The CDR3 sequence is 18 residues long. The CDR3 region has the DNA TGTGCCAGCAGCGTAGAGGAGGGAGGATTATTCCGCCCCTACGAGCAGTACTTC. Translating gives CASSVEEGGLFRPYEQYF.

The rearrangement joins TRBV4-1 to TRBJ2-7; 9 bases align to TRBD2. The CDR3 totals 14 residues. Trimming took 1 base from V and 4 from J; bases not matched to a gene: 2. From germline, CDR1 is MGHRA and CDR2 YSYEKL. CDR3 region: CASSQGTSEYEQYF. CDR3 sequence (DNA): TGCGCCAGCAGCCAAGGGACTAGCGAGTACGAGCAGTACTTC.

The rearrangement uses TRBV6-6 and TRBJ2-1, with TRBD2 matching 11 bases. V trimming: 0 bases; J trimming: 8 bases; junction bases outside the gene matches: 6. The germline V gene has CDR1 MNHNY and CDR2 SVGAGI (reference sequence). This CDR3 has 16 residues. The CDR3: CASSYSTSGIADEQFF. The CDR3 DNA is TGTGCCAGCAGTTACTCGACTAGCGGGATAGCGGATGAGCAGTTCTTC.

This chain uses TRBV3-1 (or the pseudogene TRBV3-2) with TRBJ1-2; 7 positions agree with TRBD1. The CDR3 consists of 12 residues. The junction had 0 bases not matched to a gene; V was cut back by 1 base and J by 7 bases. The germline V gene encodes CDR1 LGHDT and CDR2 YNNKEL (reference sequence). The CDR3 region is CASSQGQGGYTF. Written as DNA, the CDR3 is TGTGCCAGCAGCCAAGGACAGGGTGGCTACACCTTC.

The chain has TRBV19 and TRBJ1-4; 9 nucleotides match TRBD1. Looked up from germline, CDR1 is LNHDA and CDR2 is SQIVND (reference sequence). With V trimmed by 8 bases and J by 8 bases, 12 bases remained unmatched. CDR3 size: 15 residues. The CDR3 nucleotides are TGTGCCAGTGGGGATTTGACAGGGGGAAGGGAAAAACTGTTTTTT. This codes for CASGDLTGGREKLFF.

This sequence joins TRBV28 and TRBJ2-7; the match to TRBD1 covers 8 bases. This CDR3 is 14 amino acids long. The germline V gene has CDR1 MDHEN and CDR2 SYDVKM. The V and J ends lost 3 bases and 4 bases, in that order; junction bases with no gene match: 5. The CDR3 loop is CASSFLDRGYEQYF. In DNA form, the CDR3 reads TGTGCCAGCAGTTTCTTAGACAGGGGTTACGAGCAGTACTTC. The full variable domain, rest sourced from reference TRBV28 and TRBJ2-7, is DVKVTQSSRYLVKRTGEKVFLECVQDMDHENMFWYRQDPGLGLRLIYFSYDVKMKEKGDIPEGYSVSREKKERFSLILESASTNQTSMYLCASSFLDRGYEQYFGPGTRLTVT.

The gene calls are TRBV27 and TRBJ2-1, with 10 bases that match TRBD1. Germline CDR1 and CDR2: MNHEY and SMNVEV (reference sequence). The V gene end was trimmed by 5 bases and the J gene end by 8 bases; junction bases not matched to a gene: 12. The CDR3 has 16 amino acids. The CDR3 DNA sequence: TGTGCCAGCAGTGCCCTGGGACAGGGGTCGAGACATGAGCAGTTCTTC. Translation: CASSALGQGSRHEQFF.

In this sample, this clone turned up once. The genes are TRBV6-1 and TRBJ1-1; D uncertain. Trimming stripped 2 bases from V and 7 bases from J, with 14 bases between. Per germline, CDR1 MNHNS and CDR2 SASEGT. The CDR3 consists of 14 residues. CDR3 protein: CASSEHRRGSEAFF. CDR3 nucleotide sequence: TGTGCCAGCAGTGAACACCGCCGAGGGAGTGAAGCTTTCTTT.

This sequence joins TRBV10-2 and TRBJ1-3; TRBD1 is a possible D gene (5 bases). The V gene's germline CDR1 is WSHSY and CDR2 SAAADI. The V gene lost 0 bases and the J gene lost 0 bases, with 15 bases spanning the gap. This CDR3 has 18 residues. The CDR3 region is CASSESWTRGYSGNTIYF. For the CDR3, the DNA is TGCGCCAGCAGTGAGTCTTGGACAAGGGGTTACTCTGGAAACACCATATATTTT.